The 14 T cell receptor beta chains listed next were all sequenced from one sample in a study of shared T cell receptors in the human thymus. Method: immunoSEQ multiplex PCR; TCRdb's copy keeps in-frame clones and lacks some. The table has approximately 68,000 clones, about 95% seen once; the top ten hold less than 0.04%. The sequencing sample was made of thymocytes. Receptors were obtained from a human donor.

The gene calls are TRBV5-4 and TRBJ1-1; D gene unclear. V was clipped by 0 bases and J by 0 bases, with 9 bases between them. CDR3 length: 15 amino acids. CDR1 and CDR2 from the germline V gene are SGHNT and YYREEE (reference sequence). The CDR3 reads CASSLEQEMNTEAFF. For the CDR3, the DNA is TGTGCCAGCAGCTTGGAGCAGGAGATGAACACTGAAGCTTTCTTT.

The CDR3 sequence: CASSFLVNWGELFF. CDR3 nucleotides: TGTGCCAGCAGCTTTCTGGTCAATTGGGGGGAGCTGTTTTTT. The chain combines TRBV7-8 with TRBJ2-2, with D unclear. V gave up 3 bases and J gave up 8 bases, with 13 bases separating them. Germline values: CDR1 SGHVS, CDR2 FQNEAQ. The CDR3 has 14 residues. Supplemented by reference TRBV7-8 and TRBJ2-2, the full variable domain reads GAGVSQSPRYKVAKRGQDVALRCDPISGHVSLFWYQQALGQGPEFLTYFQNEAQLDKSGLPSDRFFAERPEGSVSTLKIQRTQQEDSAVYLCASSFLVNWGELFFGEGSRLTVL.

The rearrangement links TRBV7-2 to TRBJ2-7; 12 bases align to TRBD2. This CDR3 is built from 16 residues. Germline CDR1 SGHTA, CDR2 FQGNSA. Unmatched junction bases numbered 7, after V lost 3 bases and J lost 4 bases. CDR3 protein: CASSLFPSGGVYEQYF. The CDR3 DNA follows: TGTGCCAGCAGCTTGTTCCCTAGCGGGGGGGTTTACGAGCAGTACTTC.

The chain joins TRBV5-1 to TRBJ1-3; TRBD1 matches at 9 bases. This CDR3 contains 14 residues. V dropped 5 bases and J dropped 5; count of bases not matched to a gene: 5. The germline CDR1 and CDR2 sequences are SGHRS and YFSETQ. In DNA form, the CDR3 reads TGCGCCAGCAGTTTCGGACAGGGGCGAAACACCATATATTTT. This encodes CASSFGQGRNTIYF.

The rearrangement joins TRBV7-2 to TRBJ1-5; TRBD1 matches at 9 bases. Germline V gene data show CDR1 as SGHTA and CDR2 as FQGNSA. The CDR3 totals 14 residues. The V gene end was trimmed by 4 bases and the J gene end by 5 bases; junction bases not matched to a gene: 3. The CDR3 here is CASSSRTGDQPQHF. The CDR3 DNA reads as TGTGCCAGCAGCTCCCGGACAGGGGATCAGCCCCAGCATTTT.

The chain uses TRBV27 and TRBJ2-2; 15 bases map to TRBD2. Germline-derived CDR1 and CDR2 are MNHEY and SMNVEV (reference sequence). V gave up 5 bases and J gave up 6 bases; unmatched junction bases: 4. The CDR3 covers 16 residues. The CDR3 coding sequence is TGTGCCAGCAGTCCGTGGACTAGCGGGGGGGCCGGGGAGCTGTTTTTT. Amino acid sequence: CASSPWTSGGAGELFF.

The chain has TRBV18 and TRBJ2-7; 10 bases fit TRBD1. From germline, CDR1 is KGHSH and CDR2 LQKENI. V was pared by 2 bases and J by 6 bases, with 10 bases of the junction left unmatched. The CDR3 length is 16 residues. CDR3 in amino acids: CASSPFPGQGIREQYF. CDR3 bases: TGTGCCAGCTCACCATTTCCGGGACAGGGGATCCGCGAGCAGTACTTC.

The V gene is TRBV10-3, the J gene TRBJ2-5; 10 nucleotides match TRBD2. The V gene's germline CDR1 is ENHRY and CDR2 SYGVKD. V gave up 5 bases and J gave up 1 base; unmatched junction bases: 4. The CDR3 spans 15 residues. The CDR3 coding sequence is TGTGCCATCAGTTTAGCGGGGGGTACCCAAGAGACCCAGTACTTC. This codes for CAISLAGGTQETQYF.

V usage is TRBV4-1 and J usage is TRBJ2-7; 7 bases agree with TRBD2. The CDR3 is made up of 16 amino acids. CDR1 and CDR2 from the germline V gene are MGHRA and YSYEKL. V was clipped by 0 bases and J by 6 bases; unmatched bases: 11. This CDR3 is CASSQESMGGFSEQYF. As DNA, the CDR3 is TGCGCCAGCAGCCAAGAGTCGATGGGAGGGTTCAGCGAGCAGTACTTC.

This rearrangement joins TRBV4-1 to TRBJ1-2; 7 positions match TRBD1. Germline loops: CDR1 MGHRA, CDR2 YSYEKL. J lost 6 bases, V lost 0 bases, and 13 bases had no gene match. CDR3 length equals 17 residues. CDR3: CASSQERGTVIPHGYTF. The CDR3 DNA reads TGCGCCAGCAGCCAAGAACGAGGGACAGTTATCCCCCATGGCTACACCTTC.

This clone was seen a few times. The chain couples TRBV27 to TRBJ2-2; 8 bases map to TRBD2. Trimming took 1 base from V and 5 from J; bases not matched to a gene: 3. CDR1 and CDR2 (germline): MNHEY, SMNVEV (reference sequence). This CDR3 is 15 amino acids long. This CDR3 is CASSLLTGGTGELFF. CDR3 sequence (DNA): TGTGCCAGCAGTTTATTAACGGGGGGGACCGGGGAGCTGTTTTTT.

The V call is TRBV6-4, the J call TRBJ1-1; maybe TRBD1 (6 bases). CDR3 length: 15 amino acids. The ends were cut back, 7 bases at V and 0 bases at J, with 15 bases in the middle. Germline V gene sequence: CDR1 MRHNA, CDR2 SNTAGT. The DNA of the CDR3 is TGTGCCAGCACACGCCCGGCAGGGGTGAACACTGAAGCTTTCTTT. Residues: CASTRPAGVNTEAFF.

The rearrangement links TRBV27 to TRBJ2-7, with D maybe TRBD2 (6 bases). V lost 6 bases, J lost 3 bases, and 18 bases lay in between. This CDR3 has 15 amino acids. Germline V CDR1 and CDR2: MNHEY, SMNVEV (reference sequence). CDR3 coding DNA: TGTGCCAGCAGACACCTGGGGCGGGGTCGCTACGAGCAGTACTTC. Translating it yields CASRHLGRGRYEQYF.

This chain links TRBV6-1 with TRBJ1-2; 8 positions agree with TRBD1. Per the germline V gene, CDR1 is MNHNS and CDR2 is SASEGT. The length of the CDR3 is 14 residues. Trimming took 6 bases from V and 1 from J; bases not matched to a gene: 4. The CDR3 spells CASRAGGLNYGYTF. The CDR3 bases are TGTGCCAGCAGGGCAGGGGGCCTTAACTATGGCTACACCTTC.